Listed below are T cell receptor beta chains from one sample, sequenced in a study of blood T cell repertoires in COVID-19. Sequencing was performed with immunoSEQ multiplex PCR; in TCRdb, only in-frame clones are kept and a portion is missing. The repertoire holds about 220,000 clones, roughly 85% seen once, with 2.5% to 3% in the top ten. The sample consisted of peripheral blood. These receptors all come from a woman aged 40 to 55 with active or convalescent COVID-19. The CDR3 runs from the conserved cysteine through the conserved F or W. A D gene is named only where the DNA matches it firmly. Clone size is stated in some rows and not others, as once, few, many or a class when expanded.

size: NA; J: TRBJ1-1; D: NA; V: TRBV4-2; CDR3: CASSQPGQQNTEAFF; DNA: TGTGCCAGCAGCCAACCCGGACAGCAGAACACTGAAGCTTTCTTT
size: NA; J: TRBJ1-1; D: TRBD1; V: TRBV27; CDR3: CASSLPGQGRTEAFF; DNA: TGTGCCAGCAGTTTACCGGGACAGGGGAGAACTGAAGCTTTCTTT
size: few; J: TRBJ2-3; D: TRBD1; V: TRBV4-2; CDR3: CASSQERDSHTDTQYF; DNA: TGTGCCAGCAGCCAAGAACGGGACAGTCACACAGATACGCAGTATTTT
size: NA; J: TRBJ1-2; D: TRBD1; V: TRBV4-1; CDR3: CASSPGQGLSYGYTF; DNA: TGCGCCAGCAGCCCGGGACAGGGGCTGAGCTATGGCTACACCTTC
size: NA; J: TRBJ2-1; D: TRBD2; V: TRBV15; CDR3: CATSRDQVLAGGHNEQFF; DNA: TGTGCCACCAGCAGAGATCAGGTGCTAGCGGGGGGCCACAATGAGCAGTTCTTC
size: once; J: TRBJ1-1; D: NA; V: TRBV14; CDR3: CASSLQLNTEAFF; DNA: TGTGCCAGCAGCCTGCAGTTAAACACTGAAGCTTTCTTT
size: NA; J: TRBJ1-2; D: NA; V: TRBV27; CDR3: CASSLREGVGYGYTF; DNA: TGTGCCAGCAGTTTAAGGGAGGGGGTGGGCTATGGCTACACCTTC
size: NA; J: TRBJ2-1; D: TRBD1; V: TRBV5-1; CDR3: CASSFSTGTAGEQFF; DNA: TGCGCCAGCAGCTTTTCCACCGGGACAGCAGGTGAGCAGTTCTTC
size: few; J: TRBJ1-2; D: TRBD1; V: TRBV28; CDR3: CASSNPGGYGYTF; DNA: TGTGCCAGCAGTAATCCAGGGGGATATGGCTACACCTTC
size: NA; J: TRBJ2-7; D: NA; V: TRBV6-2/TRBV6-3; CDR3: CASSSVVYEQYF; DNA: TGTGCCAGCAGCTCCGTTGTCTACGAGCAGTACTTC
size: NA; J: TRBJ2-7; D: TRBD2; V: TRBV7-2; CDR3: CASSLGLGGSLPYEQYF; DNA: TGTGCCAGCAGCTTAGGGCTGGGCGGGAGCCTCCCTTACGAGCAGTACTTC
size: NA; J: TRBJ1-1; D: TRBD1; V: TRBV10-3; CDR3: CAISDGQDPYTPNTEAFF; DNA: TGTGCCATCAGTGATGGACAGGACCCATATACTCCGAACACTGAAGCTTTCTTT
size: NA; J: TRBJ1-5; D: TRBD1; V: TRBV11-3; CDR3: CASSLGTGKGYQPQHF; DNA: TGTGCCAGCAGCCTCGGGACAGGGAAAGGGTATCAGCCCCAGCATTTT
size: NA; J: TRBJ2-1; D: NA; V: TRBV3-1/TRBV3-2; CDR3: CASSQSGEQFF; DNA: TGTGCCAGCAGCCAGAGTGGTGAGCAGTTCTTC
size: few; J: TRBJ2-1; D: TRBD1; V: TRBV7-3; CDR3: CASSLRAGGIDEQFF; DNA: TGTGCCAGCAGCTTAAGGGCAGGGGGTATCGATGAGCAGTTCTTC
size: NA; J: TRBJ1-5; D: NA; V: TRBV2; CDR3: CASSELAESQPQHF; DNA: TGTGCCAGCAGTGAACTGGCCGAATCACAGCCCCAGCATTTT
size: NA; J: TRBJ1-5; D: TRBD1; V: TRBV3-1/TRBV3-2; CDR3: CASSRTGGNQPQHF; DNA: TGTGCCAGCAGCCGCACAGGGGGCAATCAGCCCCAGCATTTT
size: once; J: TRBJ2-7; D: TRBD1; V: TRBV7-9; CDR3: CASDRGDEQYF; DNA: TGTGCCAGCGACAGGGGGGACGAGCAGTACTTC
size: few; J: TRBJ1-2; D: TRBD1; V: TRBV29-1; CDR3: CSVGHTGEAGYGYTF; DNA: TGCAGCGTTGGCCACACAGGGGAGGCAGGCTATGGCTACACCTTC
size: NA; J: TRBJ1-6; D: NA; V: TRBV27; CDR3: CASSQAPNSPLHF; DNA: TGTGCCAGCAGCCAGGCCCCTAATTCACCCCTCCACTTT
size: NA; J: TRBJ1-5; D: NA; V: TRBV6-5; CDR3: CASSSSWNEPQHF; DNA: TGTGCCAGCAGTTCTAGTTGGAATGAGCCCCAGCATTTT
size: NA; J: TRBJ1-2; D: TRBD1; V: TRBV19; CDR3: CASSMGQDILPYTF; DNA: TGTGCCAGTAGTATGGGACAGGACATTTTGCCATACACCTTC